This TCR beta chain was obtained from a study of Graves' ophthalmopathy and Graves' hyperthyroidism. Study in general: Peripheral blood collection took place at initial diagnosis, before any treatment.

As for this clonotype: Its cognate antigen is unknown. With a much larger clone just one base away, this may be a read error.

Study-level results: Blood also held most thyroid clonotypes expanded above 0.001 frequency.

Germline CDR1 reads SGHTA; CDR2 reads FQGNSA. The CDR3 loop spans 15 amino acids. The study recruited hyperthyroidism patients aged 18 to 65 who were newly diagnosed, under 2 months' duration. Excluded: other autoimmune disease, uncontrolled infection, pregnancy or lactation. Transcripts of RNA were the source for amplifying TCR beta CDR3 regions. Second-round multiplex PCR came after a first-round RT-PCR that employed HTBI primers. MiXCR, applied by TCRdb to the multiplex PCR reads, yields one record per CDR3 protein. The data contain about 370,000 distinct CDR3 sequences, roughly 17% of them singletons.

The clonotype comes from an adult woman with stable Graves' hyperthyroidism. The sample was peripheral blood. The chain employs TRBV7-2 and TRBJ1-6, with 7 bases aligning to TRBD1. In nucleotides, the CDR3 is TGTGCCAGCAGCTTAGGACAGGGTTATAATCCACCCCTCCACTTT. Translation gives CASSLGQGYNPPLHF.